This T cell receptor (beta chain) was sequenced in a study of neurological immune-mediated disorders. Time point noted: longitudinal time-point 1 (baseline). Study-level points and caveats: None of the CDR3 amino acid sequences found in expanded clones was shared across subjects. This suggests that the TCR-beta repertoires were private in all groups.

Germline CDR1 reads ENHRY; CDR2 reads SYGVKD. The V end lost 0 bases, the J end lost 4 bases, and 9 bases lay between the germline ends. The CDR3 totals 14 residues. This clonotype was found many times. Antigen specificity is unknown. The cDNA was generated by 5'RACE with 10-nucleotide random UMIs. TCRdb re-derived calls from the 5' RACE reads in MiXCR, one entry per CDR3 protein. The sample consists of some 49,000 distinct CDR3 sequences, 10% of them appearing once. The origin of this receptor is a woman aged 40 to 50 in good health. What was sequenced was PBMCs. V gene TRBV10-3 combines with J gene TRBJ2-5; D gene uncertain. The CDR3 loop is CAISESTRTETQYF. The CDR3 region has the DNA TGTGCCATCAGTGAGTCGACTCGTACAGAGACCCAGTACTTC.